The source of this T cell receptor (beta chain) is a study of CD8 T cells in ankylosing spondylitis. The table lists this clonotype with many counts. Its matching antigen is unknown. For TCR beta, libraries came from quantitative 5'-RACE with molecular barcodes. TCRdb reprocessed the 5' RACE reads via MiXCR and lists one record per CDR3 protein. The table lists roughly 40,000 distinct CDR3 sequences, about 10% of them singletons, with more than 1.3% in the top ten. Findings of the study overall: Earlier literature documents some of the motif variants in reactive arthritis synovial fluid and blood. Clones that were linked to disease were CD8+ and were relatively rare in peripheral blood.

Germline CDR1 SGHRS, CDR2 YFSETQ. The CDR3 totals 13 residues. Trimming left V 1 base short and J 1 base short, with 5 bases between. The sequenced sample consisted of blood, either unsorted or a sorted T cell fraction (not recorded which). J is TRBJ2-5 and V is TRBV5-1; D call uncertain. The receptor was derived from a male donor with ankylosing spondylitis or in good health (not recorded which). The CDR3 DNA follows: TGCGCCAGCAGCTTGTACGGCCAAGAGACCCAGTACTTC. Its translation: CASSLYGQETQYF.